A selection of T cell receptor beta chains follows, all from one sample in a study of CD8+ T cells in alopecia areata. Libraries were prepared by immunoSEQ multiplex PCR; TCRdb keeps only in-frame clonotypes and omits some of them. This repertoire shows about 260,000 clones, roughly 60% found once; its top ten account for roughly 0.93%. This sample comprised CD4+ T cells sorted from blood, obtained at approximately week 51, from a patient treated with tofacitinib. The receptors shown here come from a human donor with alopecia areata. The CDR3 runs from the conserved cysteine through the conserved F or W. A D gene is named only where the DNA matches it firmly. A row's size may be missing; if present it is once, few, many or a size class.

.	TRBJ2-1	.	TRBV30	TGTGCCTGGGACATGGCTTACAATGAGCAGTTCTTC	CAWDMAYNEQFF
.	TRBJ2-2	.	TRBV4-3	TGCGCCAGCAGCCAAGACGGCAGGGGATTGTCCGGGGAGCTGTTTTTT	CASSQDGRGLSGELFF
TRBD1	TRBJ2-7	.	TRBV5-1	TGCGCCAGCAGCTTCGGACAGGCTACGTACGAGCAGTACTTC	CASSFGQATYEQYF
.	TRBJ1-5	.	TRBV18	TGTGCCAGCTCACTACCGGGTGGGCCCCAGCATTTT	CASSLPGGPQHF
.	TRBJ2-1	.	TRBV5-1	TGCGCCAGCAGCTTGGATCTCCGAAACAATGAGCAGTTCTTC	CASSLDLRNNEQFF
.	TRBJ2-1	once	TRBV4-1	TGCGCCAGCAGCCTCCGAGCGGAGTACAATGAGCAGTTCTTC	CASSLRAEYNEQFF
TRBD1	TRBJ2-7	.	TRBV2	TGTGCCAGCAGTGGACAGGGGGGGAGCTACGAGCAGTACTTC	CASSGQGGSYEQYF
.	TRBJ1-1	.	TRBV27	TGTGCCAGCATCACAGGGTCTGAAGCTTTCTTT	CASITGSEAFF
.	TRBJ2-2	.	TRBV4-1	TGCGCCAGCAGCCACCCCACCGGGGAGCTGTTTTTT	CASSHPTGELFF
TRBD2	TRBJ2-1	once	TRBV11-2	TGTGCCAGCAGTATGGGACTAGCGGGGGTCAATGAGCAGTTCTTC	CASSMGLAGVNEQFF
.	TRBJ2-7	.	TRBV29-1	TGCAGCGTATTAAGCTCCTACGAGCAGTACTTC	CSVLSSYEQYF
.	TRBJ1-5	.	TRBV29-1	TGCAGCGTCAGGGATGGGGGCAATCAGCCCCAGCATTTT	CSVRDGGNQPQHF
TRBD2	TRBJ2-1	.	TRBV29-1	TGCAGCGTCGGGAGCGGGGGCTATGGTAATGAGCAGTTCTTC	CSVGSGGYGNEQFF
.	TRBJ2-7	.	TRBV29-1	TGCAGCGCCCGGACTTCCTACGAGCAGTACTTC	CSARTSYEQYF
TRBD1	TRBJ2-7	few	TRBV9	TGTGCCAGCAGCGTCGGACAGGGGGTTTACGAGCAGTACTTC	CASSVGQGVYEQYF
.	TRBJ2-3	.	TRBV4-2	TGTGCCAGCAGCCCCAGATGGGGGGGGCCTACAGATACGCAGTATTTT	CASSPRWGGPTDTQYF
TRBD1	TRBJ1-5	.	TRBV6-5	TGTGCCAGCGGTAGACAGGGGTATCAGCCCCAGCATTTT	CASGRQGYQPQHF